Listed below are T cell receptor beta chains from one sample, sequenced in a study of monozygotic twins with cystic fibrosis. Profiled with immunoSEQ multiplex PCR; TCRdb holds only in-frame clones, not every one. The table has 25,000 to 40,000 clones, 95% to 98% seen once; the top ten hold about 0.17%. The sample comprised blood. The receptors stem from a girl aged 2-15 years with cystic fibrosis. CDR3s leave out the opening cysteine and the closing phenylalanine or tryptophan. The listing skips clone size in some rows; elsewhere it reads once, few, many or a size class.

v_call	clone_size	cdr3_aa
TRBV5-1	once	ASSPGDREGYT
TRBV5-8	NA	ASSHPWDRGLHEQY
TRBV15	once	ATSRVGQNTEAF
TRBV5-1	NA	ASSLRMNTEAF
TRBV6-1	NA	ASSDEGVSYNEQF
TRBV28	NA	ASSFSMLRQGRSPLH
TRBV6-4	NA	ARLLSRDCKNIQY
TRBV5-6	NA	ASSRRDPAHGYT
TRBV28	NA	ASSPPGFWTQY
TRBV19	NA	ASTLAGGTDTQY
TRBV14	NA	ASSQEGASWF
TRBV6-1	NA	ASETQGGFNQPQH
TRBV28	NA	ASSFFRGGNNQPQH
TRBV30	NA	AWSSIGREQF
TRBV5-6	NA	ASSLNPGVLMNTEAF
TRBV19	once	ASSPGQGGSYEQY
TRBV15	NA	ATSRGGAVNTEAF
TRBV7-3	NA	ASSFGRAETQY
TRBV5-5	NA	ASSLEGAPNQPQH
TRBV2	NA	ASSANTHSGNTIY
TRBV27	NA	ASSLNRASGSYNEQF
TRBV7-6	NA	ASSQTDLQETQY
TRBV4-2	NA	ASSPKGQWDTGELF
TRBV2	NA	ASSRTSSNQPQH
TRBV5-4	NA	ASSRAPGIPRQETQY
TRBV28	NA	ASSGTVETQY
TRBV7-9	NA	ASSLASDSDTQY
TRBV30	NA	AWSNGQETQY
TRBV6-4	NA	ASSDSRGAGSYNEQF
TRBV19	NA	ASSIDGRTGELF
TRBV28	once	ASSFSGSTADTQY
TRBV29-1	NA	SQKTVTDTQY
TRBV6-5	NA	ASSPTSGNTGELF
TRBV19	NA	ASSIGGQVTEAF
TRBV9	NA	ASSPQGIDGYT
TRBV11-1	NA	ASSPRTPQGRGTQY
TRBV5-6	NA	ASSSRTGKLPPEAF
TRBV6-5	NA	ASRRPGINEQY
TRBV5-4	NA	ASSLVGDYEQY
TRBV19	NA	ASSDRTAFNEKLF
TRBV27	NA	ASSPGWNQPQH
TRBV5-6	few	ASSPGQRNYGYT
TRBV4-1	NA	ASSQDGRGGNTEAF
TRBV11-2	once	ASSLDGDIEQY
TRBV5-1	NA	ASSLWGLSSVPYEQY
TRBV6-1	NA	ASSEGSGHTGELF
TRBV2	NA	ASRTLPRVY
TRBV7-2	NA	ASSLGGDQETQY
TRBV19	NA	ASSIASGGNTEAF
TRBV30	NA	AWSDFSRQGYGYT
TRBV25-1	NA	ASSEYQGNYGYT
TRBV5-1	NA	ASSPGPNTGELF
TRBV5-1	NA	ATRVESNEQF